Shown below are 8 T cell receptor beta chains from a single sample sequenced in a study of blood T cell repertoires in COVID-19. Measured with immunoSEQ multiplex PCR; TCRdb has only the in-frame clones, and not every one. Found here are roughly 200,000 clones, about 80% of them singletons; the top ten hold 6% to 7.5%. Sequencing input: peripheral blood. The receptors were sampled from a man aged 70-80 years with active or convalescent COVID-19.

V is TRBV4-2 and J is TRBJ2-1, with TRBD1 matching 7 bases. Trimming took 0 bases from V and 2 from J; bases not matched to a gene: 7. Germline V lookup: CDR1 LGHNA, CDR2 YNFKEQ. This CDR3 region has 17 residues. The CDR3 nucleotides are TGTGCCAGCAGCCAAGAACAGGGTCAGGGGGCCTACAATGAGCAGTTCTTC. The encoded protein is CASSQEQGQGAYNEQFF.

This chain uses TRBV19 with TRBJ2-5, with 7 bases fitting TRBD2. V lost 4 bases, J lost 7 bases, and 3 bases stayed unmatched. The CDR3 sequence is 12 residues long. CDR1 and CDR2 (germline): LNHDA, SQIVND (reference sequence). CDR3 residues: CASSTGGGTQYF. The CDR3 coding sequence is TGTGCCAGTAGTACGGGGGGAGGGACCCAGTACTTC.

The rearrangement joins TRBV4-1 to TRBJ1-2; no reliable D call. Between the trimmed V and J ends, which lost 0 bases and 0 bases, there was a span of 8 bases. The CDR3 loop spans 15 amino acids. Germline CDR1 reads MGHRA; CDR2 reads YSYEKL. In DNA, the CDR3 is TGCGCCAGCAGCCAAGATCCGGGAACTAACTATGGCTACACCTTC. Translating it yields CASSQDPGTNYGYTF.

The J gene is TRBJ2-5, the V gene TRBV24-1, with 15 bases that match TRBD2. This CDR3 has 16 residues. V gave up 4 bases and J gave up 2 bases; unmatched junction bases: 1. Germline CDR1 is KGHDR and CDR2 is SFDVKD. The CDR3 loop is CATSEGLAGGQETQYF. For the CDR3, the DNA is TGTGCCACCAGTGAGGGACTAGCGGGAGGACAAGAGACCCAGTACTTC.

This clone is a singleton in its sample. This chain uses TRBV5-4 with TRBJ2-3; 7 bases map to TRBD1. The CDR3 covers 13 residues. Germline V gives CDR1 SGHNT, CDR2 YYREEE (reference sequence). V shed 4 bases and J 6 bases; nucleotides not matched to a gene: 5. The CDR3 region has the DNA TGTGCCAGCAGCACCACAGGGGAGGATACGCAGTATTTT. This translates into CASSTTGEDTQYF.

This clone was recorded once. This chain connects TRBV11-2 to TRBJ2-1; TRBD2 might be the D (5 bases). There are 16 residues in the CDR3. Germline CDR1 SGHAT, CDR2 FQNNGV. V dropped 1 base and J dropped 2 bases, with 12 bases sitting between them. CDR3 residues: CASSLGLARPYNEQFF. CDR3 bases: TGTGCCAGCAGCTTAGGGTTAGCGAGACCCTACAATGAGCAGTTCTTC.

The CDR3 region is CASSSQGVGETQYF. CDR3 nucleotides: TGTGCCAGCAGTTCACAGGGGGTAGGGGAGACCCAGTACTTC. The chain links TRBV6-5 to TRBJ2-5; the match to TRBD1 covers 8 bases. Germline-derived CDR1 and CDR2 are MNHEY and SVGAGI. Trimming cost V 4 bases and J 5 bases; bases outside gene matches: 6. The CDR3 spans 14 residues.

CDR3 nucleotide sequence: TGTGCCAGTAGTCTAAAGGGACAGAATAATTCACCCCTCCACTTT. This gives the protein CASSLKGQNNSPLHF. The gene calls are TRBV19 and TRBJ1-6; TRBD1 matches 7 bases. The V and J ends lost 5 bases and 5 bases, in that order; junction bases with no gene match: 6. Germline assignment: CDR1 LNHDA and CDR2 SQIVND (reference sequence). The CDR3 loop spans 15 amino acids.